The rows below give T cell receptor beta chains drawn from one sample of a study of vaccination effects on CD4 cells after COVID-19. Their antigens remain unidentified. Repertoires were generated with immunoSEQ multiplex PCR, while TCRdb's copy carries only in-frame clones and drops some. The table includes some 38,000 clones, around 72% detected once. Specimen: CD4+ T cells from PBMCs cultured with HCoV-NL63 spike peptides, collected before COVID-19 vaccination. The receptor source for this set is a human donor who had a prior SARS-CoV-2 infection. Both conserved end residues are part of each CDR3. Fields, in order: D gene, J gene, clone size, V gene, CDR3 DNA, CDR3 protein. A D gene is named only where the DNA matches it firmly. Only some rows state a clone size, as once, few, many or a class for expanded clones.

>-|TRBJ2-1|-|TRBV6-2/TRBV6-3
TGTGCCAGCAGTTACTATCCTAGGACCAAACCGAAGCAGTTCTTC
CASSYYPRTKPKQFF
>TRBD1|TRBJ1-6|few|TRBV7-2
TGTGCCAGCAGCTTAAGACAGGGAAATAATTCACCCCTCCACTTT
CASSLRQGNNSPLHF
>TRBD2|TRBJ2-1|-|TRBV6-5
TGTGCCAGCAGTCACCCTAGCGGGGCAATCAATGAGCAGTTCTTC
CASSHPSGAINEQFF
>-|TRBJ2-5|-|TRBV7-9
TGTGCCAGCAGCTTATGGCTAGCTAGCCAAGAGACCCAGTACTTC
CASSLWLASQETQYF
>TRBD2|TRBJ2-2|few|TRBV4-3
TGCGCCAGCAGCCGCGATTTTGGACTAGCGCATGGCACCGGGGAGCTGTTTTTT
CASSRDFGLAHGTGELFF
>-|TRBJ2-7|once|TRBV7-3
TGTGCCAGCAGCTTTACTGGCGGGGCCGAGCAGTACTTC
CASSFTGGAEQYF
>TRBD2|TRBJ2-2|-|TRBV3-1/TRBV3-2
TGTGCCAGCAGCCACTCCTGGGGGGCTAGCGGGGACACCGGGGAGCTGTTTTTT
CASSHSWGASGDTGELFF
>-|TRBJ2-7|-|TRBV2
TGTGCCAGCAAGGGGGGAAGTGCCTACGAGCAGTACTTC
CASKGGSAYEQYF
>-|TRBJ2-2|few|TRBV30
TGTGCCTGGAGTGTAACAGCAGAACCCGGGGAGCTGTTTTTT
CAWSVTAEPGELFF
>-|TRBJ1-4|-|TRBV20-1
TGCAGTGCTAGTCCGCAGGGGTTCAATGAAAAACTGTTTTTT
CSASPQGFNEKLFF
>-|TRBJ2-1|-|TRBV12-2
TGTGCAAGTCGCCTCCGGGGTGAGAATTCCATCAATGAGCAGTTCTTC
CASRLRGENSINEQFF
>TRBD1|TRBJ2-3|-|TRBV18
TGTGCCAGCTCACCGGGACAGGGATTTACAGATACGCAGTATTTT
CASSPGQGFTDTQYF
>-|TRBJ2-2|few|TRBV13
TGTGCCAGCAGCTTGGTGCGGGTTGGCGGGGAGCTGTTTTTT
CASSLVRVGGELFF
>-|TRBJ2-3|-|TRBV2
TGTGCCAGCAGTGACCAGGGAGGCACAGATACGCAGTATTTT
CASSDQGGTDTQYF
>-|TRBJ1-5|-|TRBV21-1
TGTGCCAGCAGCCCCCAGGGCGCGATACAGCCCCAGCATTTT
CASSPQGAIQPQHF
>-|TRBJ2-7|-|TRBV19
TGTGCCAGTAGTCGCGCAGATCTTCCCTACGAGCAGTACTTC
CASSRADLPYEQYF
>TRBD1|TRBJ2-5|-|TRBV7-9
TGTGCCAGCAACGTCGAGCCGGGACAGCAAGAGACCCAGTACTTC
CASNVEPGQQETQYF
>-|TRBJ2-7|-|TRBV11-3
TGTGCCAGCAGCCCGGGACTCCGCTCCTACGAGCAGTACTTC
CASSPGLRSYEQYF
>TRBD2|TRBJ2-1|-|TRBV28
TGTGCCAGCAGTTTTCGTCGAGGCGGGAGGGCCAATGAGCAGTTCTTC
CASSFRRGGRANEQFF
>-|TRBJ1-3|-|TRBV19
TGTGCCAGTAGGAGAGCAGGAGACTCTGGAAACACCATATATTTT
CASRRAGDSGNTIYF
>-|TRBJ2-3|-|TRBV9
TGTGCCAGCAGCGTAGACTGGGGAACAGATACGCAGTATTTT
CASSVDWGTDTQYF
>TRBD2|TRBJ2-2|-|TRBV5-1
TGCGCCAGCAGCACGGGACTAGCGGGGGAGCTGTTTTTT
CASSTGLAGELFF
>-|TRBJ2-1|few|TRBV15
TGTGCCACCAGCAGCTGGACTAGGGGGGACAATGAGCAGTTCTTC
CATSSWTRGDNEQFF
>-|TRBJ2-5|-|TRBV5-1
TGCGCCAGCAGCTTCCAGCTTGTAGCGAGTGGGGGAGAGACCCAGTACTTC
CASSFQLVASGGETQYF
>-|TRBJ1-2|many|TRBV10-3
TGTGCCATCAGGGATGGGGGCCTAGGGGGATATGGCTACACCTTC
CAIRDGGLGGYGYTF
>TRBD1|TRBJ2-7|-|TRBV7-2
TGTGCCAGCAGCCCGGACAGGGCCTACGAGCAGTACTTC
CASSPDRAYEQYF
>-|TRBJ1-3|-|TRBV7-9
TGTGCCAGCAGCTCCTCTGGGGCTGGAAACACCATATATTTT
CASSSSGAGNTIYF
>-|TRBJ2-7|-|TRBV19
TGTGCCAGTAGTATAGGGGACACTACCTACGAGCAGTACTTC
CASSIGDTTYEQYF
>TRBD1|TRBJ1-3|-|TRBV5-1
TGCGCCAGCAGCTTAGGGACAGCTGGAAACACCATATATTTT
CASSLGTAGNTIYF
>-|TRBJ2-3|-|TRBV5-4
TGTGCCAGCACAACCCCCGGCGGGGGCGGCGCAGATACGCAGTATTTT
CASTTPGGGGADTQYF
>-|TRBJ2-1|-|TRBV6-6
TGTGCCAGCAGTCCTAGGGACGAGCAGTTCTTC
CASSPRDEQFF
>-|TRBJ2-1|-|TRBV20-1
TGCAGTGCTAGCGGGGAGCATGAGCAGTTCTTC
CSASGEHEQFF
>TRBD2|TRBJ2-5|-|TRBV28
TGTGCCAGCAGTCCACGAGGGCTAGCGGAAGAGACCCAGTACTTC
CASSPRGLAEETQYF
>-|TRBJ2-7|-|TRBV12-5
TGTGCTAGTGGTCGCGGACAGTACGAGCAGTACTTC
CASGRGQYEQYF
>-|TRBJ2-7|-|TRBV7-7
TGTGCTAGCAGCCGCGAGGCTGGGGCTTGGCTGTACTTC
CASSREAGAWLYF
>-|TRBJ1-1|-|TRBV29-1
TGCAGCGTCCACATGCGTTTGGGCACTGAAGCTTTCTTT
CSVHMRLGTEAFF
>-|TRBJ2-7|-|TRBV21-1
TGTGCCAGCAGCCTAACAGGGGAGCTGGACGAGCAGTACTTC
CASSLTGELDEQYF
>-|TRBJ2-6|medium-sized|TRBV5-4
TGTGCCAGCAGCTTGCCAGGGACTGGGGCCAACGTCCTGACTTTC
CASSLPGTGANVLTF
>-|TRBJ2-3|-|TRBV30
TGTGCCTGGAGTGGGACTAACACAGATACGCAGTATTTT
CAWSGTNTDTQYF
>TRBD1|TRBJ1-1|-|TRBV5-1
TGCGCCAGCAGCTCGTTGACAGGGGGCGGGACTGAAGCTTTCTTT
CASSSLTGGGTEAFF
>-|TRBJ1-5|-|TRBV19
TGTGCCAGTCAGACAGCCGTTAGCAATCAGCCCCAGCATTTT
CASQTAVSNQPQHF
>-|TRBJ2-7|-|TRBV7-8
TGTGCCAGCAGCCGAGGTGGGGGACTCCTACGCTACGAGCAGTACTTC
CASSRGGGLLRYEQYF
>TRBD1|TRBJ2-7|-|TRBV29-1
TGCAGTGTGAGTCGGGGACAGGGTCCCTACGAGCAGTACTTC
CSVSRGQGPYEQYF
>TRBD2|TRBJ2-7|-|TRBV11-3
TGTGCCAGCAGCCGTACTAGCGGGGTCCCCAGTGGCGAGCAGTACTTC
CASSRTSGVPSGEQYF
>-|TRBJ1-1|-|TRBV7-3
TGTGCCAGCAGCGAGCAGGGAGGCACTGAAGCTTTCTTT
CASSEQGGTEAFF
>TRBD1|TRBJ2-3|-|TRBV10-3
TGTGCCATCAGGGATCCGGGACAGGACACAGATACGCAGTATTTT
CAIRDPGQDTDTQYF
>TRBD2|TRBJ2-7|-|TRBV7-8
TGTGCCAGCAGCTTAAGAGACCCGAGACCGGGACTAGCGGGAAAGGAGCAGTACTTC
CASSLRDPRPGLAGKEQYF
>-|TRBJ2-5|-|TRBV18
TGTGCCAGCTCACCAAGCAGGGTCGAGGGCGGGTCGGCCCAGTACTTC
CASSPSRVEGGSAQYF
>-|TRBJ1-1|-|TRBV7-2
TGTGCCAGCAGCAAAGAAGCGCTACAGGGTCACACTGAAGCTTTCTTT
CASSKEALQGHTEAFF
>-|TRBJ2-7|few|TRBV21-1
TGTGCCAGCAGCAAATCTTCGGCCGAGCAGTACTTC
CASSKSSAEQYF
>TRBD2|TRBJ2-5|-|TRBV5-1
TGCGCCAGCAGCTTTCGACTAGCGGGGGGTCAACGGGAGACCCAGTACTTC
CASSFRLAGGQRETQYF
>-|TRBJ2-4|-|TRBV6-2/TRBV6-3
TGTGCCAGCAGTTACCCCCCTTCAGGGACCAAAAACATTCAGTACTTC
CASSYPPSGTKNIQYF
>-|TRBJ1-2|-|TRBV2
TGTGCCTCGGGGCCAGCGGGATTAGGCGGATATGGCTACACCTTC
CASGPAGLGGYGYTF
>-|TRBJ2-7|-|TRBV7-9
TGTGCCAGCAGCACCCGGACGGGCAGCCTACCGGGACAGCAGTACTTC
CASSTRTGSLPGQQYF
>-|TRBJ2-7|-|TRBV7-8
TGTGCCAGCAGCTTTCAGTACGAGCAGTACTTC
CASSFQYEQYF